This T cell receptor delta chain was captured by sequencing in a study of gammadelta T cells in human blood (dated by TCRdb to the early 2020s). Overall study results and their limits: The study reported that microbial exposure appeared to drive polyclonal expansion of innate gamma-delta T cells immediately after birth.

A note on this clone: It has no known antigen specificity. This may stem from a read error, because a much larger clone lies one nucleotide away.

Including the terminal cysteine and phenylalanine, the CDR3 comprises 20 residues. The retained sequence is limited to the CDR3, 60 bases, with the frame set at the first base. V ends up 2 bases short and J 3 bases short, with an unmatched junction base count of 22. The germline V gene encodes CDR1 TSESDYY and CDR2 QEAYKQQN. The library was produced with RT-PCR. Instrument used: Illumina MiSeq. For TCRdb, the public reads were processed anew by CATT, and duplicate DNA sequences were folded into one row. For this sample the table gives 1,000 to 1,200 delta-chain clones, of which 1.7% were detected only once. Around 14% of the sample goes to the ten largest clones.

This TCR came from a human donor. The sequence is built from TRAV38-2/DV8 and TRDJ1, with 7 junctional bases fitting TRDD3. The J gene comes from matching the DNA to germline here; TCRdb lacks it. The sample consisted of non-Vgamma9Vdelta2 gamma-delta T cells from adult blood. The CDR3 is CAYRRPFFRGGILHADKLIF. DNA sequence: TGTGCTTATAGGAGGCCCTTCTTCAGGGGAGGGATACTGCACGCCGATAAACTCATCTTT.